This entry features one TCR beta chain sequence. Its specificity is not known. The data were produced by immunoSEQ multiplex PCR, yet TCRdb's version contains in-frame clones alone and is incomplete. The table shows about 260,000 clones, with around 90% occurring only once. The V and J ends lost 7 bases and 2 bases respectively, with 7 bases between them. CDR1 and CDR2 (germline): LNHDA, SQIVND (reference sequence). The CDR3 is made up of 12 amino acids. This specimen comes from a study of Ad26.COV2.S vaccination and SARS-CoV-2 variants. Findings of the study overall: Placebo recipients trailed vaccine recipients in spike-specific TCR breadth.

Treatment given: roughly 18 received Ad26.COV2.S at low or high dose, single or two shots; a few received placebo; per-sample allocation not given. The samples date from day 63 after the first vaccine or placebo injection. The donor was a Boston adult aged 18-55 years. The vaccine antigen was prefusion-stabilized Wuhan SARS-CoV-2 spike. The sample was peripheral blood, taken in a trial of Ad26.COV2.S vaccine versus placebo. The gene calls are TRBV19 and TRBJ2-3; D unresolved. This receptor was taken from a person aged 18-65 years who received the Ad26.COV2.S COVID-19 vaccine or a placebo. DNA of the CDR3: TGTGCCAGTAAGTCGTTCACAGATACGCAGTATTTT. Encoded protein: CASKSFTDTQYF.